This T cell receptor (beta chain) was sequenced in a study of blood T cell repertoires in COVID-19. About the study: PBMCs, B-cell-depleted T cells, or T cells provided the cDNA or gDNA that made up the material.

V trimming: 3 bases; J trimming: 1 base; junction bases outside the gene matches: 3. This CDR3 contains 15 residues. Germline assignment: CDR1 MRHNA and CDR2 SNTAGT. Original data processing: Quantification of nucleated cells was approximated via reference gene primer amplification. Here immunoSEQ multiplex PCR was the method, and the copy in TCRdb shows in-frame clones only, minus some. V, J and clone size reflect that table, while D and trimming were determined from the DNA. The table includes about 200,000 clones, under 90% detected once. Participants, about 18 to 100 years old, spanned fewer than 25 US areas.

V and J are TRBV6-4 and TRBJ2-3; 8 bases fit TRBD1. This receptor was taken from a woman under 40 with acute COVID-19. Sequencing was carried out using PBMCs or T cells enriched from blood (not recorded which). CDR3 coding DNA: TGTGCCAGCAGTGATCAGACAGGGGGCACAGATACGCAGTATTTT. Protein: CASSDQTGGTDTQYF.